The clone carrying this T cell receptor beta chain was observed a few times. These data come from a study of T-cell memory formation after mild COVID-19. Germline CDR1 reads SGHNT; CDR2 reads YENEEA. The CDR3 is 16 residues long. The trim removed 5 bases at V and 0 bases at J, leaving 9 bases unmatched. TCRdb called the 5' RACE reads again in MiXCR, with one record for every CDR3 protein. The data show roughly 130,000 distinct CDR3 sequences, about 15% seen once. Source material: PBMCs or a T cell subset sorted from them (not recorded which). This sequence was found in an adult woman who had mild COVID-19 (a few samples of this study predate the infection). Cell type and time point are not known. The chain is built from TRBV11-3 and TRBJ2-5; 7 positions agree with TRBD1. CDR3: CASSQKQGMDQETQYF. The CDR3 nucleotides are TGTGCCAGCAGCCAGAAACAGGGGATGGACCAAGAGACCCAGTACTTC.